This T cell receptor beta chain was recovered during a study of shared clonotypes between healthy human individuals. The CDR3 length is 17 residues. Germline V lookup: CDR1 SGHTA, CDR2 FQGNSA. Trimming removed 2 bases from V and 1 base from J; junction bases left unmatched: 9. Clones were sequenced by immunoSEQ multiplex PCR, and TCRdb holds only the in-frame ones, with some missing. The sample comprises roughly 2 million clones, around 96% of which are singletons, and approximately 1.2% rests with the top ten. Naive CD8 cells lacked CD45RO and underwent positive selection for CCR7, leaving out terminally differentiated effector memory CD45RA+ cells.

What was sequenced was naive CD8+ T cells sorted from blood. The TCR was taken from a man younger than 35 in good health. The chain links TRBV7-2 to TRBJ2-7, with 9 nucleotides matching TRBD2. CDR3 nucleotides: TGTGCCAGCAGCTTATACCCAGGGACTAGCATTTCCTACGAGCAGTACTTC. This encodes CASSLYPGTSISYEQYF.